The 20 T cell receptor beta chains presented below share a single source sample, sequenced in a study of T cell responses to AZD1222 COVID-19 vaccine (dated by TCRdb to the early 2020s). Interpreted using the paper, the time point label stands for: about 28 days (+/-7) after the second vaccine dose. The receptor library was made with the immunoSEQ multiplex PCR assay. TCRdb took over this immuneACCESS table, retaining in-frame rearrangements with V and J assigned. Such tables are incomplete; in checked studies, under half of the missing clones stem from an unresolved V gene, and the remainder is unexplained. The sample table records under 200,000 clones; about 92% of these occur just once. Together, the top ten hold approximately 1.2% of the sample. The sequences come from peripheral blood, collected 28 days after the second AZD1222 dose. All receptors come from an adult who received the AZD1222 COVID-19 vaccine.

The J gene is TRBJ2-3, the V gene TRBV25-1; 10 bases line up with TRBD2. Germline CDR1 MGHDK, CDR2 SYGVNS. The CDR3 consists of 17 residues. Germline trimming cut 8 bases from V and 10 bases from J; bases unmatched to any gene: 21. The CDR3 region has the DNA TGTGCCAGCCGACCGACCATAGCGGGGGGAAGCCCCGGGGCGCAGTATTTT. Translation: CASRPTIAGGSPGAQYF. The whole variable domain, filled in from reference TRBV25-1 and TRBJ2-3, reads EADIYQTPRYLVIGTGKKITLECSQTMGHDKMYWYQQDPGMELHLIHYSYGVNSTEKGDLSSESTVSRIRTEHFPLTLESARPSHTSQYLCASRPTIAGGSPGAQYFGPGTRLTVL.

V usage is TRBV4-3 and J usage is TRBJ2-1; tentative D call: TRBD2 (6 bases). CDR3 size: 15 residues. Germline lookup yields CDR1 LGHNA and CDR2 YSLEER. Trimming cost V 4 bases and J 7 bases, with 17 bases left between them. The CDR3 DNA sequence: TGCGCCAGCAGCCCCGGTGGTGGAGGGGAGAATGAGCAGTTCTTC. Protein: CASSPGGGGENEQFF.

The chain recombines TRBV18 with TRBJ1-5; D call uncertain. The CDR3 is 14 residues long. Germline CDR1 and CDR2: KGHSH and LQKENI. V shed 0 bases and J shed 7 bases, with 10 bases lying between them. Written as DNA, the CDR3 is TGTGCCAGCTCACCACCGCCCGGGATCCAGCCCCAGCATTTT. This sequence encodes CASSPPPGIQPQHF.

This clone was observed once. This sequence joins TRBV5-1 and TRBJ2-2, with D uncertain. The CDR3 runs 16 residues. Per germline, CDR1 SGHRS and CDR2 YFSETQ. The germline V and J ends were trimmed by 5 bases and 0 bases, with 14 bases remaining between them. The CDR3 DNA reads TGCGCCAGCAGACCCTCTGGACGCACGAACACCGGGGAGCTGTTTTTT. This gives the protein CASRPSGRTNTGELFF.

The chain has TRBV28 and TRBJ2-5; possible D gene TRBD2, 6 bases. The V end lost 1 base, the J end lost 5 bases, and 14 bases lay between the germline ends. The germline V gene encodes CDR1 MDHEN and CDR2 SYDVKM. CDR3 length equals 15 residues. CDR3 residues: CASSLLGGAGETQYF. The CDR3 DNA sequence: TGTGCCAGCAGTTTATTGGGCGGGGCCGGGGAGACCCAGTACTTC.

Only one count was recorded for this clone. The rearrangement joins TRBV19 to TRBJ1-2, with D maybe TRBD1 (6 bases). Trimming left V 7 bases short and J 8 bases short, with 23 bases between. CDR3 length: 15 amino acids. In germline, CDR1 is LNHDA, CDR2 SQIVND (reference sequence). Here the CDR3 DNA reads TGTGCCAGTACCCGGCCCGGGACACTCTCTGGCGGCTACACCTTC. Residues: CASTRPGTLSGGYTF.

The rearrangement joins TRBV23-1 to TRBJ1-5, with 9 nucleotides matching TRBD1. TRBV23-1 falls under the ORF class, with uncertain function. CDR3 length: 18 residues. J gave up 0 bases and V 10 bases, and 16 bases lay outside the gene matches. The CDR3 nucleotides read TGCGCCATCACGACCAGGGACAGGGATTCTTATAGCAATCAGCCCCAGCATTTT. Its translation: CAITTRDRDSYSNQPQHF.

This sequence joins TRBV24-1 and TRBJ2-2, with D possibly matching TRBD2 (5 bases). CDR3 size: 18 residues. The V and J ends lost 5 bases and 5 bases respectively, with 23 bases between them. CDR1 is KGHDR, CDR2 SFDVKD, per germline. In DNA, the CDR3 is TGTGCCACCAGTGTCAAGGCCGGGTTCCCCTCGGGGACCGGGGAGCTGTTTTTT. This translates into CATSVKAGFPSGTGELFF.

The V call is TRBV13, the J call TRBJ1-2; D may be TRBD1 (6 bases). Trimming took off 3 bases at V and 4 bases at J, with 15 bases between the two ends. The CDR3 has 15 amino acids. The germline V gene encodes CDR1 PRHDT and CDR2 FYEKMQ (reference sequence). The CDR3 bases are TGTGCCAGCAGCTTGGTTGGGGGGCCGCCCTATGGCTACACCTTC. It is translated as CASSLVGGPPYGYTF.

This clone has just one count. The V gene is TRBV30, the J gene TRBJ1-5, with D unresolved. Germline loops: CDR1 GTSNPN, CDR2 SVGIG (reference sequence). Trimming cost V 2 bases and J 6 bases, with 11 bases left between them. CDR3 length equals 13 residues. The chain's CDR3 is CAWSPMVGQPQHF. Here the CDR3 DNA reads TGTGCCTGGAGTCCAATGGTTGGTCAGCCCCAGCATTTT.

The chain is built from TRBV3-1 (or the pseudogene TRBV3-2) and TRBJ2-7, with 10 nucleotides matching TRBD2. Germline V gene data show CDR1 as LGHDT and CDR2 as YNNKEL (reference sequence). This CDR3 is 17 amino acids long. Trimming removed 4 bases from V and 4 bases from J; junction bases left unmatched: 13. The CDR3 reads CASSLFLAGDGWYEQYF. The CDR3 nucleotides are TGTGCCAGCAGCCTTTTCCTAGCGGGGGACGGTTGGTACGAGCAGTACTTC.

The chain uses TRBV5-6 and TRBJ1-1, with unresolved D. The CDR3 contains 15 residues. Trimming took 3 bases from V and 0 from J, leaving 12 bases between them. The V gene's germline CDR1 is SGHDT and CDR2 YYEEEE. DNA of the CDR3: TGTGCCAGCAGCTCTTGGGTTACAATGAACACTGAAGCTTTCTTT. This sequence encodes CASSSWVTMNTEAFF.

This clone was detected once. The CDR3, as DNA: TGTGCCAGCAGCCAAGGGGCTGCCTACGAGCAGTACTTC. It is translated as CASSQGAAYEQYF. The V call is TRBV3-1 (or the pseudogene TRBV3-2), the J call TRBJ2-7; no clear D gene. Germline V gene lookup returns CDR1 LGHDT and CDR2 YNNKEL (reference sequence). This CDR3 spans 13 amino acids. Trimming cost V 1 base and J 2 bases, with 6 bases left between them.

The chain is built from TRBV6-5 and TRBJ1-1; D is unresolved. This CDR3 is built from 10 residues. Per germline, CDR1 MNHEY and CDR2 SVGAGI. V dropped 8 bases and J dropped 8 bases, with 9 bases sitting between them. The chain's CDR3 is CASLGLEAFF. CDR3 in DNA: TGTGCCAGCCTGGGATTGGAAGCTTTCTTT.

The CDR3 region is CASSPSERLSGGKLAKNIQYF. The CDR3 region has the DNA TGTGCCAGCAGCCCGAGCGAAAGACTAAGCGGAGGGAAGCTAGCCAAAAACATTCAGTACTTC. V gene TRBV3-1 (or the pseudogene TRBV3-2) combines with J gene TRBJ2-4; a possible D gene is TRBD2 (6 bases). CDR1 and CDR2 (germline): LGHDT, YNNKEL (reference sequence). The CDR3 totals 21 residues. The V gene lost 4 bases and the J gene lost 0 bases, with 28 bases spanning the gap.

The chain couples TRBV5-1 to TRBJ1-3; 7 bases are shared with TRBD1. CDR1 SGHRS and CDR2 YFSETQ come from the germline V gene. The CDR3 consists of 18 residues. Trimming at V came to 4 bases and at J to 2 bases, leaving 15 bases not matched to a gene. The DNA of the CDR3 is TGCGCCAGCAGCCTCCGGGACAGCTACGCAACACCTGGAAACACCATATATTTT. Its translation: CASSLRDSYATPGNTIYF.

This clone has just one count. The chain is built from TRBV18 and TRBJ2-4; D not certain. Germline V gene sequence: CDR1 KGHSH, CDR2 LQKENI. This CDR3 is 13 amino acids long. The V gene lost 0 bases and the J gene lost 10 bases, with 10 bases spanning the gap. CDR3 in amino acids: CASSPPSPVIQYF. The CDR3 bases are TGTGCCAGCTCACCACCATCCCCGGTTATTCAGTACTTC.

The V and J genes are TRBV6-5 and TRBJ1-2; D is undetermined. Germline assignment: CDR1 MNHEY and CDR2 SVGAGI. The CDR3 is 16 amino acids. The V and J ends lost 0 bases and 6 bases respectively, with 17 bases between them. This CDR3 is CASSYSSGHSGDGYTF. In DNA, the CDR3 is TGTGCCAGCAGTTACTCGAGCGGCCACTCTGGGGATGGCTACACCTTC.

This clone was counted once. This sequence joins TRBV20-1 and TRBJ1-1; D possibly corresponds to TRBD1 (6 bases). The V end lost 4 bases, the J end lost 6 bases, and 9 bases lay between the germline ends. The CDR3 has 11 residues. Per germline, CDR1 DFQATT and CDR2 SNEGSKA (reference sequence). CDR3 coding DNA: TGCAGTGCTACCCACAGGGCTGAAGCTTTCTTT. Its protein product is CSATHRAEAFF.

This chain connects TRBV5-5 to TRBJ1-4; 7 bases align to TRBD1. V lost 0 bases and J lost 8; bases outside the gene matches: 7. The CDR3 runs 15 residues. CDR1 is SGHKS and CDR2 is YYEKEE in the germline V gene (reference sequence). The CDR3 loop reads CASSLGWQGGEKLFF. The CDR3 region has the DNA TGTGCCAGCAGCTTGGGGTGGCAGGGGGGAGAAAAACTGTTTTTT.